Listed below are T cell receptor beta chains from one sample, sequenced in a study of cytomegalovirus exposure and HLA in healthy donors. Sequencing used immunoSEQ multiplex PCR; TCRdb keeps in-frame clones, though not all of them. The sample lists approximately 110,000 clones; around 80% were seen once. The sample comprised PBMCs. These receptors came from a middle-aged man in good health and CMV-seronegative. The CDR3 runs from the conserved cysteine through the conserved F or W. Each record gives: V gene, clone size, J gene, D gene, CDR3 DNA, CDR3 protein. The D gene is left open where the match is weak. Only part of the rows carry a size: once, few, many, or a class if the clone is expanded.

V: TRBV4-1; size: once; J: TRBJ1-4; D: .; DNA: TGCGCCAGCAGCCAAGTAGGAGGCCAACGGGGTGAAAAACTGTTTTTT; CDR3: CASSQVGGQRGEKLFF
V: TRBV28; size: .; J: TRBJ2-6; D: .; DNA: TGTGCCAGCAGTTTAGTGGGAGCTGGGGCCAACGTCCTGACTTTC; CDR3: CASSLVGAGANVLTF
V: TRBV28; size: few; J: TRBJ1-1; D: .; DNA: TGTGCCAGCAGTTTCGCCAGGGTACAGGGCTCCACTGAAGCTTTCTTT; CDR3: CASSFARVQGSTEAFF
V: TRBV18; size: .; J: TRBJ1-4; D: .; DNA: TGTGCCAGCTCACTCGGACTGATATTAACAACTAATGAAAAACTGTTTTTT; CDR3: CASSLGLILTTNEKLFF
V: TRBV7-8; size: .; J: TRBJ1-5; D: TRBD1; DNA: TGTGCCAGCAGCCAGATAAACAGGGGCGGCGGGCAGCCCCAGCATTTT; CDR3: CASSQINRGGGQPQHF
V: TRBV9; size: .; J: TRBJ1-3; D: TRBD1; DNA: TGTGCCAGCAGCCGCGACAGGGGGCCTGGAAACACCATATATTTT; CDR3: CASSRDRGPGNTIYF
V: TRBV5-6; size: .; J: TRBJ2-7; D: TRBD1; DNA: TGTGCCAGCAGCTTGCAAGGGACAGGTTTCTACGAGCAGTACTTC; CDR3: CASSLQGTGFYEQYF
V: TRBV19; size: .; J: TRBJ1-1; D: TRBD1; DNA: TGTGCCAGTAAGAATACAGGGGGAGGAACTGAAGCTTTCTTT; CDR3: CASKNTGGGTEAFF
V: TRBV7-3; size: .; J: TRBJ2-2; D: .; DNA: TGTGCCAGCAGCCCCATGGGGCGAACCGGGGAGCTGTTTTTT; CDR3: CASSPMGRTGELFF
V: TRBV25-1; size: .; J: TRBJ2-1; D: TRBD2; DNA: TGTGCCAGCAGAGATCGGACTAGCGGGTTTAGCAATGAGCAGTTCTTC; CDR3: CASRDRTSGFSNEQFF
V: TRBV4-3; size: few; J: TRBJ1-5; D: .; DNA: TGCGCCAGCAGCCAAGCGTGGAGTCAGCCCCAGCATTTT; CDR3: CASSQAWSQPQHF
V: TRBV7-6; size: .; J: TRBJ1-1; D: TRBD1; DNA: TGTGCCAGCAGCTTGGGACAGGGGACTGAAGCTTTCTTT; CDR3: CASSLGQGTEAFF
V: TRBV7-8; size: .; J: TRBJ2-7; D: TRBD1; DNA: TGTGCCAGCAGCGTGACAGGGACCAACTACGAGCAGTACTTC; CDR3: CASSVTGTNYEQYF
V: TRBV7-6; size: .; J: TRBJ2-5; D: .; DNA: TGTGCCAGCAGCTTAGATTACCGGGGATCGGAGACCCAGTACTTC; CDR3: CASSLDYRGSETQYF
V: TRBV5-6; size: .; J: TRBJ1-1; D: .; DNA: TGTGCCAGCACCTCAGGGTTCGGGAACACTGAAGCTTTCTTT; CDR3: CASTSGFGNTEAFF
V: TRBV27; size: .; J: TRBJ1-5; D: TRBD1; DNA: TGTGCCAGCCGGGGCGGAGGACAGGGGAGAAGCAATCAGCCCCAGCATTTT; CDR3: CASRGGGQGRSNQPQHF
V: TRBV6-5; size: few; J: TRBJ2-4; D: .; DNA: TGTGCCAGCAGTTACGCAGGGTCCAAAAACATTCAGTACTTC; CDR3: CASSYAGSKNIQYF
V: TRBV5-6; size: .; J: TRBJ2-3; D: TRBD2; DNA: TGTGCCAGCAGCTTGGGCGGGAGGGGAGATACGCAGTATTTT; CDR3: CASSLGGRGDTQYF
V: TRBV27; size: .; J: TRBJ2-5; D: .; DNA: TGTGCCAGCAGTCCTACTAGTTGGAGACCGGGAGAGACCCAGTACTTC; CDR3: CASSPTSWRPGETQYF
V: TRBV11-3; size: .; J: TRBJ2-1; D: .; DNA: TGTGCCAGCAGCCCAGGCGCCGGGGATGAGCAGTTCTTC; CDR3: CASSPGAGDEQFF
V: TRBV6-5; size: .; J: TRBJ1-6; D: .; DNA: TGTGCCAGCAGCCGCTCGCCGGGGGACTCACCCCTCCACTTT; CDR3: CASSRSPGDSPLHF
V: TRBV25-1; size: .; J: TRBJ1-5; D: .; DNA: TGTGCCAGCAGTGAATACGGAGGGGATGGCAATCAGCCCCAGCATTTT; CDR3: CASSEYGGDGNQPQHF
V: TRBV9; size: .; J: TRBJ2-7; D: TRBD2; DNA: TGTGCCAGCACCCCCGGGAGCGGGGCCTACGAGCAGTACTTC; CDR3: CASTPGSGAYEQYF
V: TRBV5-6; size: few; J: TRBJ1-3; D: .; DNA: TGTGCCAGCAGCTTGGATCGGGGAAATTCTGGAAACACCATATATTTT; CDR3: CASSLDRGNSGNTIYF
V: TRBV6-5; size: few; J: TRBJ2-7; D: TRBD1; DNA: TGTGCCAGCACTCGGGGGGGACAGGGGACCCCCGAGCAGTACTTC; CDR3: CASTRGGQGTPEQYF